Listed here are 13 T cell receptor beta chains from one sample, sequenced in a study of neurological immune-mediated disorders. From the 5' RACE reads, TCRdb called clonotypes with MiXCR, one entry per CDR3 protein. Among under 45,000 distinct CDR3 sequences listed, around a fifth were seen once. Time point reported: technical triplicate 3. The sequenced sample consisted of PBMCs. These receptors all stem from a man aged 55-75 years with HTLV-1-associated myelopathy (HAM/TSP).

Concerning this clonotype itself: A junction end diverges from the germline sequence, so it may reflect a read error. This chain joins TRBV11-3 and TRBJ2-1; 7 bases match TRBD1. This CDR3 is 15 amino acids long. The germline V gene encodes CDR1 SGHNT and CDR2 YENEEA. CDR3 bases: TGTGTCAGCAGCTCCAAGACCGACAGGGTAAATGAGCTGTTCTTC. It yields the protein CVSSSKTDRVNELFF. Looking up the rest from reference TRBV11-3 and TRBJ2-1 gives the full variable domain: EAGVVQSPRYKIIEKKQPVAFWCNPISGHNTLYWYLQNLGQGPELLIRYENEEAVDDSQLPKDRFSAERLKGVDSTLKIQPAELGDSAVYLCVSSSKTDRVNELFFGPGTRLTVL.

This chain connects TRBV4-1 to TRBJ1-5; D is unclear. The CDR3 runs 15 residues. Trimming left V 0 bases short and J 2 bases short, with 8 bases between. Germline lookup yields CDR1 MGHRA and CDR2 YSYEKL. The CDR3 here is CASSQEICRNQPQHF. In DNA, the CDR3 is TGCGCCAGCAGCCAAGAGATTTGTCGCAATCAGCCCCAGCATTTT.

At least ten counts were recorded for this clonotype. The V call is TRBV20-1, the J call TRBJ2-3, with 10 bases aligning to TRBD2. The CDR3 spans 17 residues. From germline, CDR1 is DFQATT and CDR2 SNEGSKA (reference sequence). The J segment lost 3 bases and the V segment lost 4 bases, leaving 13 bases of the junction unmatched. The CDR3 loop is CSAKLGASGRLTDTQYF. The CDR3 coding sequence is TGCAGTGCTAAATTGGGGGCTAGCGGGAGATTGACAGATACGCAGTATTTT.

This clonotype was observed at least ten times. This chain connects TRBV5-1 to TRBJ2-5; D may match TRBD1 or TRBD2 (6 bases each). CDR1 is SGHRS and CDR2 is YFSETQ in the germline V gene. The CDR3 extends over 16 amino acids. Trimming pared 5 bases from V and 0 bases from J, leaving 17 bases between. CDR3 nucleotide sequence: TGCGCCAGCAGTCCGGAGGGGCAGGGGTACCAAGAGACCCAGTACTTC. As protein: CASSPEGQGYQETQYF.

This clonotype was counted many times. This rearrangement joins TRBV7-3 to TRBJ2-2, with unresolved D. CDR3 length equals 14 residues. Trimming pared 1 base from V and 6 bases from J, leaving 9 bases between. The V gene's germline CDR1 is SGHTA and CDR2 FQGTGA. DNA of the CDR3: TGTGCCAGCAGCTTAAATGCCGGGCCCGGGGAGCTGTTTTTT. Translating gives CASSLNAGPGELFF.

This clonotype came up many times. The J gene is TRBJ2-2, the V gene TRBV28; 14 positions agree with TRBD2. The germline V gene has CDR1 MDHEN and CDR2 SYDVKM. The CDR3 contains 17 residues. V lost 6 bases to trimming and J lost 4 bases; unmatched junction nucleotides: 7. The CDR3 nucleotides are TGTGCCAGCAGACGACTAGCGGGAGGGCCGAGCACCGGGGAGCTGTTTTTT. It codes for CASRRLAGGPSTGELFF.

This clonotype has a count of ten or more. The V call is TRBV7-2, the J call TRBJ1-5, with 9 bases identical to TRBD1. CDR1 and CDR2 from the germline V gene are SGHTA and FQGNSA. The junction had 10 bases not matched to a gene; V was cut back by 4 bases and J by 6 bases. The CDR3 is 16 amino acids. The CDR3 protein is CASSSAGTGRRQPQHF. CDR3 nucleotide sequence: TGTGCCAGCAGCTCGGCCGGGACAGGGCGTCGTCAGCCCCAGCATTTT.

This clonotype was picked up many times. This may arise from a read error, as a much more abundant clone is one base away. The chain joins TRBV20-1 to TRBJ2-2, with D maybe TRBD1 (6 bases). The CDR3 runs 13 residues. Deletions cut 0 bases from V and 4 bases from J, with 6 bases between. Germline CDR1 is DFQATT and CDR2 is SNEGSKA (reference sequence). The chain's CDR3 is CSAREGATGELFF. DNA of the CDR3: TGCAGTGCTAGAGAGGGGGCCACCGGGGAGCTGTTTTTT.

This clonotype was detected many times. The gene calls are TRBV7-9 and TRBJ1-1, with 7 bases identical to TRBD1. V gave up 11 bases and J gave up 1 base; unmatched junction bases: 7. CDR3 length: 13 amino acids. From germline, CDR1 is SEHNR and CDR2 FQNEAQ (reference sequence). The DNA for the CDR3 is TGTGCCTTGTCGACAGGGCAGAACACTGAAGCTTTCTTT. It yields the protein CALSTGQNTEAFF.

This clonotype was seen at least ten times. The chain uses TRBV7-9 and TRBJ2-5; 7 bases match TRBD1. The CDR3 is 13 amino acids. Germline trimming cut 6 bases from V and 5 bases from J; bases unmatched to any gene: 6. CDR1 is SEHNR, CDR2 FQNEAQ, per germline (reference sequence). CDR3 sequence: CASSRQGFETQYF. The CDR3, as DNA: TGTGCCAGCAGTCGACAGGGTTTTGAGACCCAGTACTTC.

This clonotype has at least ten counts. This CDR3 reads CSARGSSSPNEQFF. CDR3 nucleotide sequence: TGCAGTGCTAGAGGTTCGAGCAGCCCCAATGAGCAGTTCTTC. J is TRBJ2-1 and V is TRBV20-1; D unclear. The germline V gene has CDR1 DFQATT and CDR2 SNEGSKA (reference sequence). V dropped 1 base and J dropped 6 bases, with 13 bases sitting between them. There are 14 residues in the CDR3.

This clonotype was recorded many times. CDR3 in amino acids: CAISAGENTGELFF. The CDR3, as DNA: TGTGCCATCAGTGCCGGCGAGAACACCGGGGAGCTGTTTTTT. The chain has TRBV10-3 and TRBJ2-2, with D unclear. V was cut by 4 bases and J by 1 base, with 7 bases left in between. The CDR3 has 14 amino acids. CDR1 is ENHRY and CDR2 is SYGVKD in the germline V gene.

This clonotype is termed medium-sized. J is TRBJ1-1 and V is TRBV5-1, with D maybe TRBD1 (5 bases). Germline V gene lookup returns CDR1 SGHRS and CDR2 YFSETQ. V was shortened by 4 bases and J by 3 bases, with 13 bases between the two germline ends. This CDR3 is built from 14 residues. CDR3 region: CASSLGRGDTEAFF. As DNA, the CDR3 is TGCGCCAGCAGCCTGGGGCGGGGGGACACTGAAGCTTTCTTT.